Each of the 24 T cell receptor beta chains below was sequenced from the same sample in a study of Ad26.COV2.S vaccination and SARS-CoV-2 variants. As for treatment: some 20 received Ad26.COV2.S at low or high dose, single or two shots; 5 received placebo; per-sample allocation not given. The study sampled participants on day 63 after the first vaccine or placebo injection. Only in-frame clones appear in the TCRdb table, and some are missing; sequencing was by immunoSEQ multiplex PCR. There are about 390,000 clones in the sample; roughly nine tenths occur only once, and under 4% lies in the top ten. This material consisted of peripheral blood, taken in a trial of Ad26.COV2.S vaccine versus placebo. These receptors were taken from a person aged 18-65 years who received the Ad26.COV2.S COVID-19 vaccine or a placebo.

The chain recombines TRBV6-1 with TRBJ2-7, with 7 nucleotides matching TRBD1. This CDR3 has 14 amino acids. Trimming removed 3 bases from V and 3 bases from J; junction bases left unmatched: 5. Germline CDR1 MNHNS, CDR2 SASEGT. Written as DNA, the CDR3 is TGTGCCAGCAGTGACCAGACAGGGAACTACGAGCAGTACTTC. Encoded protein: CASSDQTGNYEQYF.

The chain carries TRBV15 and TRBJ1-1, with D tentatively TRBD1 (6 bases). The CDR3 contains 14 residues. The germline CDR1 and CDR2 sequences are LNHNV and YYDKDF (reference sequence). Between the trimmed V and J ends, which lost 4 bases and 10 bases, there was a span of 19 bases. CDR3 loop: CATSTIGATGTAFF. The CDR3 bases are TGTGCCACCAGCACTATTGGGGCAACAGGGACAGCTTTCTTT.

Here the CDR3 DNA reads TGTGCCAGCAGCGCTACAGGGTACGAGCAGTACTTC. It translates to CASSATGYEQYF. The V and J genes are TRBV7-2 and TRBJ2-7, with D possibly matching TRBD1 (6 bases). CDR3 size: 12 residues. The V gene lost 5 bases and the J gene lost 4 bases, with 9 bases spanning the gap. The germline V gene has CDR1 SGHTA and CDR2 FQGNSA.

CDR3 sequence reads: CASSLIGVEQYF. The CDR3 bases are TGTGCCAGCAGCTTGATAGGGGTTGAGCAGTACTTC. V and J are TRBV5-4 and TRBJ2-7, with D possibly matching TRBD1 (5 bases). This CDR3 is 12 amino acids long. Trimming took off 1 base at V and 7 bases at J, with 9 bases between the two ends. The V gene's germline CDR1 is SGHNT and CDR2 YYREEE (reference sequence).

The chain employs TRBV5-8 and TRBJ1-1; tentative D call: TRBD1 (6 bases). The germline V gene encodes CDR1 SGHTS and CDR2 YDEGEE. This CDR3 has 14 residues. The V gene lost 4 bases and the J gene lost 0 bases, with 10 bases spanning the gap. As DNA, the CDR3 is TGTGCCAGCAGCACTGGACAGTTGAACACTGAAGCTTTCTTT. It specifies CASSTGQLNTEAFF.

In its sample, this clone was seen once. The rearrangement uses TRBV18 and TRBJ2-7; D possibly matches TRBD1 or TRBD2 (5 bases each). The CDR3 runs to 13 residues. The germline CDR1 and CDR2 sequences are KGHSH and LQKENI. V lost 3 bases and J lost 5, with 11 bases in between. CDR3 amino acids: CASSPNRGDEQYF. The CDR3 coding sequence is TGTGCCAGCTCACCCAACAGAGGGGACGAGCAGTACTTC.

The chain combines TRBV5-4 with TRBJ2-7; unclear D gene. Germline V lookup: CDR1 SGHNT, CDR2 YYREEE (reference sequence). Trimming stripped 4 bases from V and 3 bases from J, with 8 bases between. The length of the CDR3 is 12 residues. The CDR3 nucleotides are TGTGCCAGCAGCAAGCAAGACTACGAGCAGTACTTC. This encodes CASSKQDYEQYF.

The V call is TRBV19, the J call TRBJ1-2; D gene ambiguous. V was trimmed by 2 bases and J by 2 bases, leaving 12 bases between them. Germline lookup yields CDR1 LNHDA and CDR2 SQIVND (reference sequence). CDR3 size: 15 residues. This CDR3 is CASSILPGDNYGYTF. DNA of the CDR3: TGTGCCAGTAGTATACTCCCGGGAGACAACTATGGCTACACCTTC. Full variable domain (remainder filled in from reference TRBV19 and TRBJ1-2): DGGITQSPKYLFRKEGQNVTLSCEQNLNHDAMYWYRQDPGQGLRLIYYSQIVNDFQKGDIAEGYSVSREKKESFPLTVTSAQKNPTAFYLCASSILPGDNYGYTFGSGTRLTVV.

The V gene is TRBV11-2, the J gene TRBJ2-1; 9 bases align to TRBD1. The CDR3 extends over 13 amino acids. Per germline, CDR1 SGHAT and CDR2 FQNNGV. Trimming removed 4 bases from V and 6 bases from J; junction bases left unmatched: 1. Here the CDR3 reads CASSSDRGNEQFF. CDR3 coding DNA: TGTGCCAGCAGCTCGGACAGGGGCAATGAGCAGTTCTTC.

This clone was observed a single time. The chain recombines TRBV9 with TRBJ1-4, with 7 bases lining up with TRBD1. This CDR3 is built from 15 residues. CDR1 SGDLS and CDR2 YYNGEE come from the germline V gene. The trim removed 7 bases at V and 0 bases at J, leaving 6 bases unmatched. DNA for the CDR3: TGTGCCAGCGGATCTGGGACAGCAACTAATGAAAAACTGTTTTTT. Translating gives CASGSGTATNEKLFF. Using reference TRBV9 and TRBJ1-4 for the parts outside the CDR3, the full variable domain is DSGVTQTPKHLITATGQRVTLRCSPRSGDLSVYWYQQSLDQGLQFLIQYYNGEERAKGNILERFSAQQFPDLHSELNLSSLELGDSALYFCASGSGTATNEKLFFGSGTQLSVL.

This clone was counted once. The chain is built from TRBV3-1 (or the pseudogene TRBV3-2) and TRBJ1-2; D may be TRBD1 (6 bases). The V end lost 6 bases, the J end lost 0 bases, and 17 bases lay between the germline ends. CDR1 and CDR2 from the germline V gene are LGHDT and YNNKEL (reference sequence). This CDR3 is built from 16 residues. The CDR3: CASSHKGGGPNYGYTF. The CDR3 DNA sequence: TGTGCCAGCAGTCACAAGGGCGGGGGGCCTAACTATGGCTACACCTTC.

The genes are TRBV15 and TRBJ1-5, with D uncertain. The CDR3 covers 19 residues. CDR1 is LNHNV and CDR2 is YYDKDF in the germline V gene (reference sequence). The V gene lost 0 bases and the J gene lost 2 bases, with 20 bases spanning the gap. CDR3 nucleotides: TGTGCCACCAGCAGAGATAGTTGGACTGAAAAGGCGCGCAATCAGCCCCAGCATTTT. This sequence encodes CATSRDSWTEKARNQPQHF.

The CDR3 bases are TGTGCCAGTAGTATAACAGGGGAGGACCGGTTTTTTGACACTGAAGCTTTCTTT. Translated: CASSITGEDRFFDTEAFF. The chain links TRBV19 to TRBJ1-1; TRBD1 matches at 7 bases. This CDR3 contains 18 residues. Trimming removed 2 bases from V and 3 bases from J; junction bases left unmatched: 15. CDR1 and CDR2 (germline): LNHDA, SQIVND (reference sequence).

This chain uses TRBV10-3 with TRBJ1-1; no reliable D call. CDR3 size: 15 residues. Trimming shortened V by 3 bases and J by 4 bases, and 15 bases separated the two germline ends. Germline V CDR1 and CDR2: ENHRY, SYGVKD. CDR3 nucleotide sequence: TGTGCCATCAGTGAATTCCTAGAAAAGGGCACTGAAGCTTTCTTT. It specifies CAISEFLEKGTEAFF.

The genes are TRBV6-5 and TRBJ1-6, with D maybe TRBD1 (6 bases). Trimming left V 8 bases short and J 9 bases short, with 20 bases between. CDR3 length equals 15 residues. CDR1 and CDR2 (germline): MNHEY, SVGAGI. In DNA, the CDR3 is TGTGCCAGCGTCGGAGGGACAATTCGTTCTTCACCCCTCCACTTT. The encoded protein is CASVGGTIRSSPLHF.

V is TRBV2 and J is TRBJ1-2; the D is unclear. The length of the CDR3 is 11 residues. Germline loops: CDR1 SNHLY, CDR2 FYNNEI. V lost 8 bases, J lost 2 bases, and 6 bases lay in between. The CDR3 nucleotides are TGTGCCAGCTTAGGGAACTATGGCTACACCTTC. It translates to CASLGNYGYTF.

The DNA for the CDR3 is TGTGCCAGCAGCTCTGAGTCGGGGTTCGTGGAAGCTTTCTTT. Translating it yields CASSSESGFVEAFF. The chain is built from TRBV7-9 and TRBJ1-1; no clear D. The ends were cut back, 4 bases at V and 8 bases at J, with 17 bases in the middle. Germline CDR1 is SEHNR and CDR2 is FQNEAQ (reference sequence). This CDR3 is 14 amino acids long.

The rearrangement uses TRBV7-9 and TRBJ1-2; D remains ambiguous. V was trimmed by 4 bases and J by 8 bases, leaving 14 bases between them. This CDR3 is 13 amino acids long. Germline CDR1 and CDR2: SEHNR and FQNEAQ (reference sequence). The CDR3 coding sequence is TGTGCCAGCAGCTCGAGCCTTAGCGACGGCTACACCTTC. As protein: CASSSSLSDGYTF.

The CDR3 region has the DNA TGTGCCAGCAGTGAAGGGAGGGGTCTGACTGGCACAGATACGCAGTATTTT. Encoded protein: CASSEGRGLTGTDTQYF. The chain combines TRBV2 with TRBJ2-3, with a tentative D call TRBD2 (6 bases). V was cut by 1 base and J by 1 base, with 15 bases left in between. Germline values: CDR1 SNHLY, CDR2 FYNNEI. The length of the CDR3 is 17 residues.

The chain combines TRBV18 with TRBJ1-1; tentatively, D is TRBD1 (6 bases). This CDR3 has 15 amino acids. V lost 4 bases to trimming and J lost 2 bases, with 14 bases between them. Per germline, CDR1 KGHSH and CDR2 LQKENI. The CDR3 loop is CASSQPGQPNTEAFF. CDR3 DNA sequence: TGTGCCAGCTCACAACCCGGACAGCCTAACACTGAAGCTTTCTTT.

This clone turned up a few times. The rearrangement joins TRBV25-1 to TRBJ1-2; the match to TRBD1 covers 7 bases. This CDR3 comprises 12 residues. With V trimmed by 2 bases and J by 8 bases, 2 bases remained unmatched. Germline V lookup: CDR1 MGHDK, CDR2 SYGVNS. CDR3 DNA sequence: TGTGCCAGCAGTGAAGGGACAGAGGGCTACACCTTC. Translation: CASSEGTEGYTF.

The rearrangement uses TRBV6-5 and TRBJ2-1, with D perhaps TRBD2 (5 bases). Germline V gene sequence: CDR1 MNHEY, CDR2 SVGAGI. The ends were cut back, 6 bases at V and 11 bases at J, with 17 bases in the middle. The CDR3 is made up of 13 amino acids. In DNA form, the CDR3 reads TGTGCCAGCAGACCGACTAACGCCCTTCAGCAGTTCTTC. This sequence encodes CASRPTNALQQFF.

This chain joins TRBV25-1 and TRBJ1-6, with TRBD1 matching over 9 bases. CDR3 length: 15 residues. V shed 5 bases, J shed 7 bases, and the junction held 6 bases outside the gene matches. The germline V gene has CDR1 MGHDK and CDR2 SYGVNS. The CDR3 DNA sequence: TGTGCCAGCAGTAAAAGGACAGGGGAAAATTCACCCCTCCACTTT. Translating gives CASSKRTGENSPLHF.

The V gene is TRBV12-3 or TRBV12-4, the J gene TRBJ1-6; D is unresolved. The ends were cut back, 6 bases at V and 10 bases at J, with 13 bases in the middle. The CDR3 totals 13 residues. The chain's CDR3 is CASSGRLRSPLHF. The CDR3 DNA sequence: TGTGCCAGCAGCGGACGTTTGAGATCACCCCTCCACTTT.